The 31 T cell receptor beta chains listed next were all sequenced from one sample in a study of cytomegalovirus exposure and HLA in healthy donors. Vbeta (60) and Jbeta (13) primers were used in the PCR. TCRdb's copy holds only in-frame clones and misses some; the assay was immunoSEQ multiplex PCR. The sample consists of roughly 130,000 clones, 70% to 85% of them appearing once. The sample comprised PBMCs. These receptors were obtained from a man aged 45-60 years in good health and CMV-seronegative.

CDR3 coding DNA: TGTGCCAGCAGCTTGGGACAGGGGTTTGAAGCTTTCTTT. Translating it yields CASSLGQGFEAFF. The rearrangement links TRBV11-2 to TRBJ1-1; TRBD1 aligns across 10 bases. CDR1 and CDR2 from the germline V gene are SGHAT and FQNNGV. The CDR3 spans 13 residues. J was trimmed by 7 bases and V by 3 bases; bases with no gene match: 2.

Comment on this clone: In the same sample, other DNA sequences code for this CDR3. This chain joins TRBV5-6 and TRBJ1-4; TRBD1 matches at 7 bases. CDR1 and CDR2 (germline): SGHDT, YYEEEE. The V and J ends lost 3 bases and 7 bases, in that order; junction bases with no gene match: 12. The CDR3 has 16 residues. As DNA, the CDR3 is TGTGCCAGCAGCTCAAACTCACAGGGGCTCGGTGAAAAACTGTTTTTT. This codes for CASSSNSQGLGEKLFF.

The chain recombines TRBV4-1 with TRBJ1-6; D uncertain. CDR3 size: 14 residues. Germline-derived CDR1 and CDR2 are MGHRA and YSYEKL. V lost 5 bases and J lost 7, with 12 bases in between. CDR3 nucleotides: TGCGCCAGCAGCGCAAACTGGGAGAATTCACCCCTCCACTTT. Its translation: CASSANWENSPLHF.

DNA for the CDR3: TGTGCCAGCAGCTTGGATAACAGGGGATATGGCTACACCTTC. Translated, it gives CASSLDNRGYGYTF. This chain connects TRBV5-4 to TRBJ1-2; 7 bases line up with TRBD1. The J segment lost 5 bases and the V segment lost 0 bases, leaving 4 bases of the junction unmatched. Germline loops: CDR1 SGHNT, CDR2 YYREEE (reference sequence). This CDR3 has 14 residues.

This chain joins TRBV7-9 and TRBJ2-3; TRBD2 matches 10 bases. Germline V gene lookup returns CDR1 SEHNR and CDR2 FQNEAQ (reference sequence). CDR3 size: 15 residues. V trimming: 4 bases; J trimming: 3 bases; junction bases outside the gene matches: 4. The DNA of the CDR3 is TGTGCCAGCAGCTCTACTAGCGGGGAAACAGATACGCAGTATTTT. Translated, it gives CASSSTSGETDTQYF.

Only one count was recorded for this clone. The chain couples TRBV7-8 to TRBJ1-1; D is perhaps TRBD1 (6 bases). V shed 1 base and J shed 6 bases, with 15 bases lying between them. Germline CDR1 is SGHVS and CDR2 is FQNEAQ. The CDR3 totals 15 residues. The CDR3 sequence: CASSLGPGVRPEAFF. As DNA, the CDR3 is TGTGCCAGCAGCTTAGGGCCAGGGGTTAGGCCTGAAGCTTTCTTT. Complete variable domain (other parts from reference TRBV7-8 and TRBJ1-1): GAGVSQSPRYKVAKRGQDVALRCDPISGHVSLFWYQQALGQGPEFLTYFQNEAQLDKSGLPSDRFFAERPEGSVSTLKIQRTQQEDSAVYLCASSLGPGVRPEAFFGQGTRLTVV.

The chain links TRBV4-3 to TRBJ2-1; D remains ambiguous. V was pared by 1 base and J by 10 bases, with 8 bases between. The CDR3 sequence is 12 residues long. Germline V gives CDR1 LGHNA, CDR2 YSLEER. The CDR3 coding sequence is TGCGCCAGCAGCCAAGTACAAAGAGAGCAGTTCTTC. Encoded protein: CASSQVQREQFF.

The chain has TRBV6-5 and TRBJ2-7, with 11 bases fitting TRBD1. The V gene end was trimmed by 6 bases and the J gene end by 2 bases; junction bases not matched to a gene: 6. The CDR3 sequence is 15 residues long. Looked up from germline, CDR1 is MNHEY and CDR2 is SVGAGI. CDR3 bases: TGTGCCAGCAGATCTCCGGGACAGGGGGCCTACGAGCAGTACTTC. Amino acids: CASRSPGQGAYEQYF.

The chain links TRBV2 to TRBJ2-5; 7 bases line up with TRBD2. CDR3 length equals 13 residues. Per germline, CDR1 SNHLY and CDR2 FYNNEI. V trimming: 8 bases; J trimming: 0 bases; junction bases outside the gene matches: 3. The CDR3 DNA follows: TGTGCCAGCTCTGGACTAGACCAAGAGACCCAGTACTTC. It encodes CASSGLDQETQYF.

V and J are TRBV5-6 and TRBJ2-3, with D possibly being TRBD2 (6 bases). The CDR3 runs 14 residues. The V gene's germline CDR1 is SGHDT and CDR2 YYEEEE. Trimming removed 4 bases at V and 8 bases at J, with 17 bases between. The CDR3 DNA follows: TGTGCCAGCAGCGGGGGGAATCGGAGAGGTACGCAGTATTTT. Its translation: CASSGGNRRGTQYF.

V is TRBV7-9 and J is TRBJ2-5; 10 bases line up with TRBD1. TRBJ2-7 explains the end of the DNA better; the J call may be wrong. There are 15 residues in the CDR3. Germline CDR1 is SEHNR and CDR2 is FQNEAQ (reference sequence). Here the CDR3 reads CASSQGQGSSYEQYF. The CDR3 DNA is TGTGCCAGCAGCCAGGGACAGGGGAGCTCCTACGAGCAGTACTTC.

This chain connects TRBV12-5 to TRBJ2-7; D may be TRBD1 (6 bases). Germline V CDR1 and CDR2: LGHNT, FRNRAP. The V and J ends lost 9 bases and 5 bases respectively, with 20 bases between them. The CDR3 is 14 residues long. The CDR3 nucleotides read TGTGCTAGCATGATTCAACAGGGAGTCAACGAGCAGTACTTC. It encodes CASMIQQGVNEQYF.

The V and J genes are TRBV6-5 and TRBJ1-1; D may be TRBD1 (5 bases). V dropped 6 bases and J dropped 5 bases, with 16 bases sitting between them. The CDR3 sequence is 14 residues long. Germline V gene data show CDR1 as MNHEY and CDR2 as SVGAGI. CDR3 sequence: CASSPGRSGTEAFF. In nucleotides, the CDR3 is TGTGCCAGCAGCCCAGGGAGGTCCGGGACTGAAGCTTTCTTT.

V and J are TRBV7-2 and TRBJ1-2; 7 bases align to TRBD1. V trimming: 5 bases; J trimming: 8 bases; junction bases outside the gene matches: 8. CDR1 is SGHTA, CDR2 FQGNSA, per germline. CDR3 size: 13 residues. As DNA, the CDR3 is TGTGCCAGCAGCACTGCGACAGGGACAGGCTACACCTTC. It encodes CASSTATGTGYTF.

The V call is TRBV27, the J call TRBJ2-3; TRBD1 is a possible D gene (6 bases). CDR1 MNHEY and CDR2 SMNVEV come from the germline V gene (reference sequence). V shed 6 bases and J shed 3 bases, with 19 bases lying between them. This CDR3 has 16 amino acids. In DNA, the CDR3 is TGTGCCAGCAGCTGGGTCCAGGGGATCGGGACAGATACGCAGTATTTT. Translating gives CASSWVQGIGTDTQYF.

This chain joins TRBV10-3 and TRBJ1-2, with TRBD1 as a possible D gene (6 bases). V lost 0 bases, J lost 0 bases, and 11 bases lay in between. This CDR3 contains 16 residues. In germline, CDR1 is ENHRY, CDR2 SYGVKD. CDR3: CAISESGTPANYGYTF. The DNA for the CDR3 is TGTGCCATCAGTGAGTCGGGGACACCAGCTAACTATGGCTACACCTTC.

The chain is built from TRBV7-2 and TRBJ1-2; D gene unclear. The CDR3 length is 13 residues. Trimming pared 2 bases from V and 4 bases from J, leaving 8 bases between. Germline loops: CDR1 SGHTA, CDR2 FQGNSA. The CDR3 region has the DNA TGTGCCAGCAGCTTATTTCCCTCCTATGGCTACACCTTC. Protein sequence: CASSLFPSYGYTF. Drawing the rest from reference TRBV7-2 and TRBJ1-2, the complete variable domain is GAGVSQSPSNKVTEKGKDVELRCDPISGHTALYWYRQSLGQGLEFLIYFQGNSAPDKSGLPSDRFSAERTGGSVSTLTIQRTQQEDSAVYLCASSLFPSYGYTFGSGTRLTVV.

This clone has only a few counts. The rearrangement links TRBV2 to TRBJ1-5, with 7 bases lining up with TRBD1. Germline values: CDR1 SNHLY, CDR2 FYNNEI. The V segment lost 11 bases and the J segment 5 bases; nucleotides outside the gene matches: 9. This CDR3 has 13 residues. The CDR3 protein is CAGRQGVDQPQHF. In nucleotides, the CDR3 is TGTGCCGGACGACAGGGCGTTGATCAGCCCCAGCATTTT. The full variable domain, rest sourced from reference TRBV2 and TRBJ1-5, is EPEVTQTPSHQVTQMGQEVILRCVPISNHLYFYWYRQILGQKVEFLVSFYNNEISEKSEIFDDQFSVERPDGSNFTLKIRSTKLEDSAMYFCAGRQGVDQPQHFGDGTRLSIL.

V gene TRBV5-4 combines with J gene TRBJ1-1; 7 bases line up with TRBD1. The CDR3 spans 14 residues. CDR1 and CDR2 from the germline V gene are SGHNT and YYREEE (reference sequence). The V and J ends lost 2 bases and 6 bases, in that order; junction bases with no gene match: 7. The CDR3 DNA reads as TGTGCCAGCAGCTTCCGGGACAGAGAAGCTGAAGCTTTCTTT. Its protein product is CASSFRDREAEAFF.

The chain is built from TRBV30 and TRBJ2-5; D is possibly TRBD1 (6 bases). This CDR3 is 13 amino acids long. Germline V gene data show CDR1 as GTSNPN and CDR2 as SVGIG (reference sequence). Trimming cost V 5 bases and J 5 bases, with 15 bases left between them. The chain's CDR3 is CAWCRGTGETQYF. The DNA for the CDR3 is TGTGCCTGGTGCAGGGGCACAGGGGAGACCCAGTACTTC.

As DNA, the CDR3 is TGTGCCAGCAGCGCCGGACAGTATGGCTACACCTTC. It yields the protein CASSAGQYGYTF. The chain combines TRBV5-6 with TRBJ1-2; D is perhaps TRBD1 (6 bases). Germline V gene sequence: CDR1 SGHDT, CDR2 YYEEEE. V was clipped by 4 bases and J by 5 bases, with 9 bases between them. This CDR3 is built from 12 residues.

This clone was recorded once. The gene calls are TRBV16 and TRBJ1-2; the D is unclear. Looked up from germline, CDR1 is KGHSY and CDR2 is FQNENV. V was trimmed by 5 bases and J by 4 bases, leaving 14 bases between them. The CDR3 has 14 amino acids. CDR3 sequence (DNA): TGTGCCAGCAGCTATACTAATCAAGGCTATGGCTACACCTTC. As protein: CASSYTNQGYGYTF.

This chain links TRBV5-1 with TRBJ2-7; 7 nucleotides match TRBD1. The length of the CDR3 is 14 residues. Trimming cost V 0 bases and J 4 bases; bases outside gene matches: 4. The germline V gene encodes CDR1 SGHRS and CDR2 YFSETQ. In DNA, the CDR3 is TGCGCCAGCAGCTTGGGCTCAGGGGGTTACGAGCAGTACTTC. Protein product: CASSLGSGGYEQYF.

This clone has only a few counts. The chain's CDR3 is CSEEERFGDFIADTQYF. DNA for the CDR3: TGCAGCGAAGAAGAACGGTTTGGGGACTTTATCGCAGATACGCAGTATTTT. The chain recombines TRBV29-1 with TRBJ2-3; the D gene is possibly TRBD2 (6 bases). From germline, CDR1 is SQVTM and CDR2 ANQGSEA. This CDR3 is 17 amino acids long. V lost 7 bases and J lost 4, with 27 bases in between.

V gene TRBV10-3 combines with J gene TRBJ2-2; D possibly corresponds to TRBD1 (6 bases). Germline loops: CDR1 ENHRY, CDR2 SYGVKD. Between the trimmed V and J ends, which lost 3 bases and 3 bases, there was a span of 11 bases. This CDR3 comprises 15 residues. CDR3 in amino acids: CAISDQGRDTGELFF. The DNA for the CDR3 is TGTGCCATCAGTGACCAGGGGAGAGACACCGGGGAGCTGTTTTTT.

The chain joins TRBV5-1 to TRBJ2-3; TRBD2 matches at 7 bases. This CDR3 is built from 14 residues. CDR1 and CDR2 from the germline V gene are SGHRS and YFSETQ. With V trimmed by 4 bases and J by 6 bases, 8 bases remained unmatched. The CDR3 loop is CASSPGGGSDTQYF. As DNA, the CDR3 is TGCGCCAGCAGCCCTGGGGGAGGGAGTGATACGCAGTATTTT.

The rearrangement joins TRBV12-5 to TRBJ2-7; a possible D gene is TRBD1 (6 bases). Per the germline V gene, CDR1 is LGHNT and CDR2 is FRNRAP. Trimming shortened V by 0 bases and J by 4 bases, and 22 bases separated the two germline ends. The CDR3 contains 18 residues. For the CDR3, the DNA is TGTGCTAGTGGTTTGGTAGAGCCTCCGGGGCAGGGGAGTTACGAGCAGTACTTC. Protein product: CASGLVEPPGQGSYEQYF.

The J gene is TRBJ1-1, the V gene TRBV19; D remains ambiguous. V was shortened by 2 bases and J by 0 bases, with 4 bases between the two germline ends. Per the germline V gene, CDR1 is LNHDA and CDR2 is SQIVND (reference sequence). The CDR3 runs to 13 residues. CDR3 nucleotide sequence: TGTGCCAGTAGTATATCTGTGAACACTGAAGCTTTCTTT. It translates to CASSISVNTEAFF.

CDR3 in amino acids: CASSVAPDSLSTDTQYF. The CDR3 DNA sequence: TGTGCCAGCAGCGTAGCTCCCGACAGCCTAAGCACAGATACGCAGTATTTT. The chain couples TRBV9 to TRBJ2-3; tentative D call: TRBD1 (5 bases). Germline-derived CDR1 and CDR2 are SGDLS and YYNGEE. V was shortened by 0 bases and J by 0 bases, with 14 bases between the two germline ends. The CDR3 loop spans 17 amino acids.

The rearrangement uses TRBV4-3 and TRBJ2-7, with 12 bases that match TRBD1. Germline assignment: CDR1 LGHNA and CDR2 YSLEER. The CDR3 sequence is 16 residues long. V lost 0 bases to trimming and J lost 6 bases; unmatched junction nucleotides: 6. The CDR3 is CASSQDGGTGGAEQYF. The CDR3 nucleotides are TGCGCCAGCAGCCAAGATGGGGGGACAGGGGGCGCCGAGCAGTACTTC.

The genes are TRBV2 and TRBJ2-7; TRBD2 might be the D (7 bases). Germline CDR1 is SNHLY and CDR2 is FYNNEI. The V gene lost 6 bases and the J gene lost 0 bases, with 18 bases spanning the gap. The CDR3 sequence is 16 residues long. The CDR3 here is CASSDLGGGASYEQYF. The CDR3 nucleotides are TGTGCCAGCAGCGACCTGGGAGGGGGGGCCTCCTACGAGCAGTACTTC.